Following are 26 T cell receptor beta chains from one sample sequenced in a study of T cell responses to AZD1222 COVID-19 vaccine. Data came from immunoSEQ multiplex PCR; TCRdb stores just in-frame clones and leaves some out. The sample gives about 120,000 clones, roughly nine tenths of which show up once; roughly a tenth is in the top ten. The sequences come from peripheral blood, collected on day 0 of AZD1222 vaccination. These receptors came from an adult in good health.

This rearrangement joins TRBV19 to TRBJ1-4, with TRBD1 as a possible D gene (5 bases). V lost 5 bases and J 4 bases, leaving 17 bases between the germline ends. There are 16 residues in the CDR3. Germline CDR1 LNHDA, CDR2 SQIVND (reference sequence). DNA of the CDR3: TGTGCCAGTAGTTTCCGGTCCGGGACGGGTAATGAAAAACTGTTTTTT. It specifies CASSFRSGTGNEKLFF.

This chain links TRBV27 with TRBJ2-7; 10 bases fit TRBD2. With 4 bases clipped from V and 5 bases from J, the junction kept 8 bases outside the gene matches. The CDR3 length is 15 residues. The germline V gene has CDR1 MNHEY and CDR2 SMNVEV (reference sequence). This chain's CDR3 is CASSSLLAGKNEQYF. The CDR3 DNA is TGTGCCAGCAGTTCACTACTAGCGGGAAAGAACGAGCAGTACTTC.

This chain uses TRBV27 with TRBJ2-7, with TRBD1 matching over 8 bases. Germline lookup yields CDR1 MNHEY and CDR2 SMNVEV (reference sequence). V gave up 6 bases and J gave up 4 bases; unmatched junction bases: 14. This CDR3 has 16 residues. Here the CDR3 reads CASSYAGAGGSYEQYF. CDR3 nucleotide sequence: TGTGCCAGCAGCTACGCCGGGGCAGGGGGCTCTTACGAGCAGTACTTC.

The chain has TRBV23-1 and TRBJ2-7; TRBD1 matches at 9 bases. Being an ORF, TRBV23-1 has a function that is uncertain. The V segment lost 6 bases and the J segment 5 bases; nucleotides outside the gene matches: 11. The CDR3 totals 15 residues. Here the CDR3 reads CASRAKDRGKDEQYF. CDR3 DNA sequence: TGCGCCAGCAGAGCAAAGGACAGGGGTAAGGACGAGCAGTACTTC.

This sequence joins TRBV5-4 and TRBJ2-1; 7 nucleotides agree with TRBD1. After removal of 4 bases from V and 7 bases from J, the junction contained 2 bases not matched to a gene. The CDR3 totals 12 residues. Germline CDR1 reads SGHNT; CDR2 reads YYREEE (reference sequence). CDR3 bases: TGTGCCAGCAGCAAACAGGGGAATGAGCAGTTCTTC. Residues: CASSKQGNEQFF.

V gene TRBV11-3 combines with J gene TRBJ2-2; D remains unclear. Germline assignment: CDR1 SGHNT and CDR2 YENEEA. The CDR3 runs to 12 residues. V dropped 1 base and J dropped 16 bases, with 13 bases sitting between them. DNA of the CDR3: TGTGCCAGCAGCTTAGTTCTCTACCCAAAGTTTTTT. The encoded protein is CASSLVLYPKFF.

In DNA form, the CDR3 reads TGTGCCAGCACAGACGGGGCTGCCGCTGGAAACACCATATATTTT. It encodes CASTDGAAAGNTIYF. The chain couples TRBV2 to TRBJ1-3; the D gene is possibly TRBD1 (5 bases). Germline V gene lookup returns CDR1 SNHLY and CDR2 FYNNEI. The CDR3 extends over 15 amino acids. Trimming took 7 bases from V and 2 from J, leaving 15 bases between them.

The V gene is TRBV5-1, the J gene TRBJ2-7; D call uncertain. Germline CDR1 is SGHRS and CDR2 is YFSETQ. The V gene lost 2 bases and the J gene lost 5 bases, with 5 bases spanning the gap. CDR3 length equals 11 residues. The CDR3 DNA follows: TGCGCCAGCAGCTTATCGGACGAGCAGTACTTC. This encodes CASSLSDEQYF. Full variable domain (remainder filled in from reference TRBV5-1 and TRBJ2-7): KAGVTQTPRYLIKTRGQQVTLSCSPISGHRSVSWYQQTPGQGLQFLFEYFSETQRNKGNFPGRFSGRQFSNSRSEMNVSTLELGDSALYLCASSLSDEQYFGPGTRLTVT.

The chain joins TRBV28 to TRBJ2-2; 7 bases are shared with TRBD1. CDR1 is MDHEN, CDR2 SYDVKM, per germline. The junction had 5 bases not matched to a gene; V was cut back by 10 bases and J by 0 bases. The CDR3 is 14 amino acids. The CDR3: CATRDSSNTGELFF. CDR3 nucleotide sequence: TGTGCCACTAGGGACAGTTCGAACACCGGGGAGCTGTTTTTT.

The V gene is TRBV7-9, the J gene TRBJ1-6; 7 nucleotides align to TRBD1. The length of the CDR3 is 17 residues. J lost 0 bases, V lost 4 bases, and 6 bases had no gene match. The germline CDR1 and CDR2 sequences are SEHNR and FQNEAQ (reference sequence). The CDR3 region has the DNA TGTGCCAGCAGCTCAACGACAGGGAGCTCCTATAATTCACCCCTCCACTTT. Protein product: CASSSTTGSSYNSPLHF.

This chain links TRBV9 with TRBJ1-2; the D gene is possibly TRBD1 (6 bases). V was trimmed by 0 bases and J by 8 bases, leaving 11 bases between them. The CDR3 spans 13 residues. Germline V lookup: CDR1 SGDLS, CDR2 YYNGEE. This CDR3 reads CASSVALGGGYTF. In DNA form, the CDR3 reads TGTGCCAGCAGCGTAGCCCTTGGGGGCGGCTACACCTTC.

The chain links TRBV12-3 or TRBV12-4 to TRBJ1-2; no clear D gene. V was cut by 6 bases and J by 8 bases, with 13 bases left in between. The CDR3 is 12 residues long. CDR3 amino acids: CASRMTVGGYTF. In DNA, the CDR3 is TGTGCCAGCAGGATGACGGTTGGGGGCTACACCTTC.

The chain joins TRBV6-5 to TRBJ1-3; weak D call: TRBD1 (5 bases). With 7 bases removed from V and 2 bases from J, the gap between germline ends came to 12 bases. Germline lookup yields CDR1 MNHEY and CDR2 SVGAGI. This CDR3 comprises 14 residues. This CDR3 reads CASMQQGTGNTIYF. Written as DNA, the CDR3 is TGTGCCAGCATGCAGCAGGGTACTGGAAACACCATATATTTT.

The gene calls are TRBV5-1 and TRBJ2-7, with a weak D call TRBD1 (6 bases). The germline V gene encodes CDR1 SGHRS and CDR2 YFSETQ. V was cut by 2 bases and J by 5 bases, with 11 bases left in between. The CDR3 length is 13 residues. The CDR3 region is CASSFVRGHEQYF. CDR3 bases: TGCGCCAGCAGCTTTGTCAGGGGCCACGAGCAGTACTTC.

The gene calls are TRBV18 and TRBJ2-3, with D unresolved. Per germline, CDR1 KGHSH and CDR2 LQKENI. V was shortened by 4 bases and J by 1 base, with 9 bases between the two germline ends. This CDR3 contains 14 residues. The CDR3 spells CASSLDGRTDTQYF. CDR3 in DNA: TGTGCCAGCTCACTGGACGGCCGCACAGATACGCAGTATTTT.

The chain couples TRBV7-6 to TRBJ1-2, with no clear D. There are 14 residues in the CDR3. CDR1 is SGHVS and CDR2 is FNYEAQ in the germline V gene. Trimming stripped 0 bases from V and 8 bases from J, with 13 bases between. CDR3 amino acids: CASSLAPGSRGYTF. DNA for the CDR3: TGTGCCAGCAGCTTAGCGCCAGGTTCAAGGGGCTACACCTTC. Combining the CDR3 with reference TRBV7-6 and TRBJ1-2 gives the whole variable domain GAGVSQSPRYKVTKRGQDVALRCDPISGHVSLYWYRQALGQGPEFLTYFNYEAQQDKSGLPNDRFSAERPEGSISTLTIQRTEQRDSAMYRCASSLAPGSRGYTFGSGTRLTVV.

The rearrangement links TRBV5-4 to TRBJ1-1; the D gene is possibly TRBD1 (5 bases). Germline V lookup: CDR1 SGHNT, CDR2 YYREEE (reference sequence). The CDR3 runs 11 residues. V was shortened by 4 bases and J by 10 bases, with 11 bases between the two germline ends. The CDR3 sequence: CASSSSRGAFF. CDR3 sequence (DNA): TGTGCCAGCAGCAGCTCAAGGGGAGCTTTCTTT.

V is TRBV29-1 and J is TRBJ2-3, with TRBD2 identical over 9 bases. The CDR3 length is 16 residues. Germline CDR1 SQVTM, CDR2 ANQGSEA. With 7 bases clipped from V and 0 bases from J, the junction kept 11 bases outside the gene matches. CDR3 DNA: TGCAGCGCCCGGCGGCAGCGGGGGGTAAGCACAGATACGCAGTATTTT. Amino acid sequence: CSARRQRGVSTDTQYF.

The chain links TRBV15 to TRBJ2-7, with D uncertain. Germline V gene lookup returns CDR1 LNHNV and CDR2 YYDKDF (reference sequence). CDR3 length: 13 residues. V lost 2 bases, J lost 5 bases, and 10 bases lay in between. The CDR3 loop is CATSRTLGNEQYF. The DNA for the CDR3 is TGTGCCACCAGCAGAACCCTCGGAAACGAGCAGTACTTC.

The chain combines TRBV28 with TRBJ2-3; 8 bases align to TRBD1. Germline V gene sequence: CDR1 MDHEN, CDR2 SYDVKM. CDR3 length: 13 residues. The V segment lost 5 bases and the J segment 10 bases; nucleotides outside the gene matches: 8. The CDR3, as DNA: TGTGCCAGCAGTCCAACCAACAGGGGGGCGCAGTATTTT. It codes for CASSPTNRGAQYF. Drawing the rest from reference TRBV28 and TRBJ2-3, the complete variable domain is DVKVTQSSRYLVKRTGEKVFLECVQDMDHENMFWYRQDPGLGLRLIYFSYDVKMKEKGDIPEGYSVSREKKERFSLILESASTNQTSMYLCASSPTNRGAQYFGPGTRLTVL.

The chain is built from TRBV7-9 and TRBJ2-3, with D possibly TRBD1 on 6 matching bases. Germline V gene data show CDR1 as SEHNR and CDR2 as FQNEAQ (reference sequence). The germline V and J ends were trimmed by 3 bases and 3 bases, with 10 bases remaining between them. The CDR3 loop spans 14 amino acids. The DNA of the CDR3 is TGTGCCAGCAGCTTTAGGGGGTGGACAGATACGCAGTATTTT. Encoded protein: CASSFRGWTDTQYF.

The chain recombines TRBV7-2 with TRBJ1-5, with D possibly matching TRBD1 (6 bases). V lost 4 bases and J 4 bases, leaving 14 bases between the germline ends. The length of the CDR3 is 15 residues. Germline CDR1 and CDR2: SGHTA and FQGNSA. CDR3 bases: TGTGCCAGCAGCTCTAGAGGGGGATGGAATCAGCCCCAGCATTTT. Protein sequence: CASSSRGGWNQPQHF.

As DNA, the CDR3 is TGTGCCAGCGGGCAGGGAGGCTCTGGGGCCAACGTCCTGACTTTC. Residues: CASGQGGSGANVLTF. V usage is TRBV19 and J usage is TRBJ2-6, with a tentative D call TRBD2 (6 bases). Germline V gene lookup returns CDR1 LNHDA and CDR2 SQIVND (reference sequence). This CDR3 is built from 15 residues. V lost 9 bases and J 0 bases, leaving 12 bases between the germline ends.

The chain links TRBV6-5 to TRBJ1-1; 9 nucleotides line up with TRBD1. The ends lost 6 bases at V and 4 bases at J; junction bases unmatched: 6. This CDR3 has 14 amino acids. Germline V gene sequence: CDR1 MNHEY, CDR2 SVGAGI. The CDR3 loop reads CASRKTGGGTEAFF. As DNA, the CDR3 is TGTGCCAGCAGAAAGACAGGGGGTGGCACTGAAGCTTTCTTT.

This clone was seen only a few times. V and J are TRBV11-2 and TRBJ1-1; D gene unclear. CDR1 SGHAT and CDR2 FQNNGV come from the germline V gene. V lost 5 bases to trimming and J lost 3 bases, with 7 bases between them. The CDR3 has 12 amino acids. CDR3 nucleotides: TGTGCCAGCAGCCGATTGTACACTGAAGCTTTCTTT. Its protein is CASSRLYTEAFF.

V is TRBV6-1 and J is TRBJ2-3; D is unclear. The CDR3 totals 13 residues. CDR1 is MNHNS and CDR2 is SASEGT in the germline V gene. Deletions cut 2 bases from V and 7 bases from J, with 10 bases between. CDR3 sequence (DNA): TGTGCCAGCAGTGAAACTACCACCCATACGCAGTATTTT. Translated, it gives CASSETTTHTQYF.